The 5 T cell receptor beta chains reported below all come from one sample, sequenced in a study of blood T cells in healthy people across ages. The use of a sample-barcoded 5' primer and a J-beta primer mix characterized a second PCR of about 7 to 12 cycles. TCRdb fed the 5' RACE reads into MiXCR, producing one record per CDR3 protein. The data hold roughly 680,000 distinct CDR3 sequences, with roughly half observed a single time. The sequenced sample consisted of blood. These receptors were collected from an elderly woman in good health.

The chain couples TRBV15 to TRBJ2-1; 7 nucleotides line up with TRBD2. The J call may be wrong; the DNA end is better matched by TRBJ2-7. The CDR3 consists of 17 residues. The germline V gene has CDR1 LNHNV and CDR2 YYDKDF (reference sequence). CDR3 nucleotide sequence: TGTGCCACCAGCACATCGCCTAACGGGAGGCCGTACAATGAGCAGTACTTC. Translated: CATSTSPNGRPYNEQYF.

Of note for this clonotype: Since a much larger clone is just one base distant, this may be a read error. This chain joins TRBV29-1 and TRBJ2-5; D may be TRBD1 (5 bases). Germline-derived CDR1 and CDR2 are SQVTM and ANQGSEA. The CDR3 has 12 residues. The germline V and J ends were trimmed by 2 bases and 11 bases, with 15 bases remaining between them. This chain's CDR3 is CSVERGPNEQYF. In DNA, the CDR3 is TGCAGCGTTGAAAGGGGTCCCAATGAGCAGTACTTC.

The rearrangement joins TRBV25-1 to TRBJ1-4; D may be TRBD1 (6 bases). Trimming shortened V by 4 bases and J by 2 bases, and 11 bases separated the two germline ends. The CDR3 is 15 amino acids. CDR1 and CDR2 from the germline V gene are MGHDK and SYGVNS. In DNA, the CDR3 is TGTGCCAGCAGTGGGAACAGGGTCACTAATGAAAAACTGTTTTTT. Amino acids: CASSGNRVTNEKLFF.

This clonotype was observed a single time. V and J are TRBV21-1 and TRBJ2-7; TRBD1 is the table's D call and was not checked against the DNA. TRBV21-1 is designated a pseudogene. The CDR3 contains 15 residues. The CDR3 is CASSKWAQGVVEQYF. CDR3 coding DNA: TGTGCCAGCAGCAAATGGGCACAGGGTGTGGTCGAGCAGTACTTC.

The V gene is TRBV20-1, the J gene TRBJ1-1; 8 bases match TRBD1. Germline loops: CDR1 DFQATT, CDR2 SNEGSKA (reference sequence). The CDR3 has 14 residues. V gave up 0 bases and J gave up 8 bases; unmatched junction bases: 8. The CDR3 sequence: CSARDRTGHFEAFF. The DNA for the CDR3 is TGCAGTGCTAGAGATCGGACAGGGCATTTCGAAGCTTTCTTT.